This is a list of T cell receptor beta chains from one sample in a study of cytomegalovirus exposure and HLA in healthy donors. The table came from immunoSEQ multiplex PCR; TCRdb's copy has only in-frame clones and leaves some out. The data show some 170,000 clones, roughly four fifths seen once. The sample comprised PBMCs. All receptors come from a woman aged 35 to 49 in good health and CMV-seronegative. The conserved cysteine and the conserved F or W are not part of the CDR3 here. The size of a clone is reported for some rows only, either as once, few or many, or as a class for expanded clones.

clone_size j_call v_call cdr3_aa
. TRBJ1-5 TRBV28 ASSSDQPQH
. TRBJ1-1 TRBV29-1 SATGTANTEAF
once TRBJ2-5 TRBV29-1 SASGETQY
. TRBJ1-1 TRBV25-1 ASSRYSNTEAF
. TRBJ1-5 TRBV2 ASSVTGNQPQH
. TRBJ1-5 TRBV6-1 ASSEGGGRNQPQH
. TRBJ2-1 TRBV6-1 ASRPSGRAYEQF
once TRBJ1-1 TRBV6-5 ASSYSGGSTEAF
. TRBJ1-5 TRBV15 ATSRDRGGSQPQH
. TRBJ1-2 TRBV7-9 ASSTGQGARANYGYT
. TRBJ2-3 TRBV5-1 ASSPQGDTQY
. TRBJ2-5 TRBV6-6 ASGTGDRETQY
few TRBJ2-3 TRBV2 ASSESGYTQY
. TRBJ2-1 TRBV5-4 ASNTVGSSPNEQF
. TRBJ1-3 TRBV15 ATSRESGLVGNTIY
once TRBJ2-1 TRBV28 ASSRLAGGTNEQF
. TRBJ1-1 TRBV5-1 ASGGQLPPGTEAF
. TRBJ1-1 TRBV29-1 SVSTEWQAEAF
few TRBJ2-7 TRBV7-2 ASSLLELADYEQY
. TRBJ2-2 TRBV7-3 ASSSGLAGVGTGELF
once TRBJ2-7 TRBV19 ASFGTSERGNEQY
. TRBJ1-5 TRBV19 ASSSLGTGKGNQPQH